This entry features one T cell receptor beta chain sequence. Its matching antigen is unknown. The sample belongs to a study of CD8 T cells in Susac syndrome. Regarding the study as a whole: The TCR sequencing and HLA analysis in the study involved a relatively small number of individuals, as the study acknowledged.

J was trimmed by 3 bases and V by 5 bases; bases with no gene match: 7. From germline, CDR1 is DFQATT and CDR2 SNEGSKA (reference sequence). The CDR3 extends over 14 amino acids. It was with random hexamers that 0.5 to 1 ug RNA was reverse transcribed. MiXCR, applied by TCRdb to the immunoSEQ multiplex PCR reads, yields one record per CDR3 protein. The sample gives some 120,000 distinct CDR3 sequences, 90% to 95% of which show up once; roughly 0.11% is in the top ten. The authors sequenced TCR beta from blood CD8+ and CD4+ T cells. Healthy donors acted as controls, with matching for age and sex. Bulk CD8+ and CD4+ cells came from magnetic negative isolation; CD8+ TEMRA by FACS.

The rearrangement uses TRBV20-1 and TRBJ2-3; 8 nucleotides agree with TRBD2. Sequenced input: CD4+ T cells from PBMCs. The TCR comes from a human donor in good health. As DNA, the CDR3 is TGCAGTGCTCCTCTGGGCGGGAGGACAGATACGCAGTATTTT. Amino acid sequence: CSAPLGGRTDTQYF.